Sequencing of this TCR beta chain was carried out in a study of cytomegalovirus exposure and HLA in healthy donors. PCR employed 60 Vbeta and 13 Jbeta primers. TCRdb keeps only in-frame clones here, not all; method: immunoSEQ multiplex PCR. The data show about 110,000 clones, roughly 80% seen once. The germline gives CDR1 GTSNPN, CDR2 SVGIG (reference sequence). J gave up 10 bases and V 0 bases, and 1 base lay outside the gene matches. The CDR3 has 12 residues. This chain links TRBV30 with TRBJ1-1; 11 bases match TRBD1. Sequences were obtained from PBMCs. This clonotype originated in a man aged 25-40 years in good health and CMV-seropositive. The CDR3 sequence is CAWSVGTGGAFF. CDR3 nucleotides: TGTGCCTGGAGTGTAGGGACAGGGGGAGCTTTCTTT.